The entry below describes one T cell receptor beta chain. As yet, its antigen is unknown. Trimming pared 5 bases from V and 2 bases from J, leaving 13 bases between. The CDR3 runs to 15 residues. In germline, CDR1 is MDHEN, CDR2 SYDVKM. Terminally differentiated effector memory CD45RA+ cells were excluded by CCR7 positive selection of CD45RO-negative cells. This entry is derived from a study of shared clonotypes between healthy human individuals. General study results and limits: Only a few donors were included, so the genetic and exposure-history diversity represented was limited.

The data were produced by immunoSEQ multiplex PCR, yet TCRdb's version contains in-frame clones alone and is incomplete. The sample includes approximately 1.9 million clones, roughly 95% of them seen just once. The source is a man younger than 35 in good health. Some clones in this sample may be carry-over from other donors' samples. The sequenced sample consisted of naive CD8+ T cells from PBMCs. The chain is built from TRBV28 and TRBJ2-1, with a tentative D call TRBD1 (6 bases). The CDR3 DNA reads TGTGCCAGCAGTCCCAGGGGATTAACCTACAATGAGCAGTTCTTC. Its translation: CASSPRGLTYNEQFF.